The 16 T cell receptor beta chains reported below all come from one sample, sequenced in a study of PD-L1 blockade in urothelial cancer. The data were produced by immunoSEQ multiplex PCR, yet TCRdb's version contains in-frame clones alone and is incomplete. The data hold some 52,000 clones, with approximately 80% observed a single time. The sequencing here drew on PBMCs, taken around atezolizumab (anti-PD-L1) treatment. The receptors originated from a man in his 70s with urothelial cancer.

The rearrangement links TRBV6-5 to TRBJ1-5, with D unclear. The CDR3 has 14 amino acids. Trimming took off 4 bases at V and 9 bases at J, with 16 bases between the two ends. Germline V gene data show CDR1 as MNHEY and CDR2 as SVGAGI. The CDR3 nucleotides are TGTGCCAGCAGTTCCGACCCGGGTAGTCGGCCCCAGCATTTT. Its protein is CASSSDPGSRPQHF.

V gene TRBV7-8 combines with J gene TRBJ1-2; tentatively, D is TRBD1 (6 bases). The CDR3 has 16 residues. Germline values: CDR1 SGHVS, CDR2 FQNEAQ. V lost 3 bases and J lost 6, with 20 bases in between. The CDR3 DNA is TGTGCCAGCAGCTTCCTAGTCGAACAGGGTATAGATGGCTACACCTTC. Translation gives CASSFLVEQGIDGYTF. Combining the CDR3 with reference TRBV7-8 and TRBJ1-2 gives the whole variable domain GAGVSQSPRYKVAKRGQDVALRCDPISGHVSLFWYQQALGQGPEFLTYFQNEAQLDKSGLPSDRFFAERPEGSVSTLKIQRTQQEDSAVYLCASSFLVEQGIDGYTFGSGTRLTVV.

V gene TRBV7-2 combines with J gene TRBJ1-4; D perhaps matches TRBD1 (5 bases). Trimming removed 0 bases from V and 8 bases from J, with 7 bases in between. The germline V gene has CDR1 SGHTA and CDR2 FQGNSA. The CDR3 runs 13 residues. The CDR3 DNA reads as TGTGCCAGCAGCTTAGCCTGGGGCGAAAAACTGTTTTTT. Translation gives CASSLAWGEKLFF. The whole variable domain, remainder taken from reference TRBV7-2 and TRBJ1-4, is GAGVSQSPSNKVTEKGKDVELRCDPISGHTALYWYRQSLGQGLEFLIYFQGNSAPDKSGLPSDRFSAERTGGSVSTLTIQRTQQEDSAVYLCASSLAWGEKLFFGSGTQLSVL.

CDR3 in DNA: TGTGCCACCAGTGTGAACGGGGTAGTTGGAGAGACCCAGTACTTC. It encodes CATSVNGVVGETQYF. The chain is built from TRBV15 and TRBJ2-5; possible D gene TRBD2, 5 bases. With 6 bases removed from V and 4 bases from J, the gap between germline ends came to 18 bases. Per germline, CDR1 LNHNV and CDR2 YYDKDF (reference sequence). The CDR3 totals 15 residues.

The J gene is TRBJ2-7, the V gene TRBV5-6; D unclear. Trimming cost V 4 bases and J 3 bases, with 14 bases left between them. The length of the CDR3 is 14 residues. CDR1 and CDR2 from the germline V gene are SGHDT and YYEEEE. The CDR3 DNA is TGTGCCAGCAGCACCCCCAGACACCGCTACGAGCAGTACTTC. This sequence encodes CASSTPRHRYEQYF.

This clone has a handful of counts. The rearrangement uses TRBV7-8 and TRBJ2-5, with TRBD2 matching over 9 bases. J was trimmed by 1 base and V by 4 bases; bases with no gene match: 1. The CDR3 is 14 residues long. Germline lookup yields CDR1 SGHVS and CDR2 FQNEAQ. The CDR3 sequence is CASSSTSGQETQYF. CDR3 DNA sequence: TGTGCCAGCAGCTCGACTAGCGGCCAAGAGACCCAGTACTTC.

The chain combines TRBV4-1 with TRBJ2-5; a weak D match, TRBD2 (5 bases). This CDR3 region has 14 residues. The germline gives CDR1 MGHRA, CDR2 YSYEKL. V lost 1 base and J 6 bases, leaving 12 bases between the germline ends. CDR3 region: CASSQGLSVKTQYF. CDR3 DNA: TGCGCCAGCAGCCAAGGCCTTAGCGTGAAGACCCAGTACTTC.

The chain joins TRBV7-8 to TRBJ1-3; TRBD1 aligns across 9 bases. Germline V gene lookup returns CDR1 SGHVS and CDR2 FQNEAQ. There are 16 residues in the CDR3. V lost 5 bases, J lost 1 base, and 6 bases stayed unmatched. DNA of the CDR3: TGTGCCAGCAGCCTTGACAGGGGGAGGTCTGGAAACACCATATATTTT. Amino acid sequence: CASSLDRGRSGNTIYF.

This clone was detected a few times. V is TRBV7-2 and J is TRBJ2-5, with 7 bases identical to TRBD2. The CDR3 has 16 residues. Germline CDR1 and CDR2: SGHTA and FQGNSA. The trim removed 5 bases at V and 3 bases at J, leaving 12 bases unmatched. CDR3: CASSPRRREGKETQYF. Written as DNA, the CDR3 is TGTGCCAGCAGCCCTCGGCGCAGGGAGGGGAAAGAGACCCAGTACTTC.

DNA for the CDR3: TGTGCCAGCAGCACGGAAGAGACCCAGTACTTC. It yields the protein CASSTEETQYF. J is TRBJ2-5 and V is TRBV7-6; D uncertain. Trimming removed 5 bases at V and 3 bases at J, with 4 bases between. The CDR3 length is 11 residues. Germline loops: CDR1 SGHVS, CDR2 FNYEAQ.

This chain connects TRBV11-2 to TRBJ1-2; D call uncertain. Deletions cut 4 bases from V and 8 bases from J, with 11 bases between. The CDR3 covers 12 residues. Germline V gives CDR1 SGHAT, CDR2 FQNNGV. In DNA, the CDR3 is TGTGCCAGCAGCTCCGCTCGGGTCGGCTACACCTTC. This encodes CASSSARVGYTF.

V and J are TRBV7-7 and TRBJ2-2; D gene ambiguous. Trimming cost V 4 bases and J 3 bases, with 3 bases left between them. The CDR3 has 12 amino acids. CDR1 and CDR2 (germline): SSHAT, FNYEAQ (reference sequence). Here the CDR3 reads CASSSYTGELFF. In DNA form, the CDR3 reads TGTGCCAGCAGCTCCTACACCGGGGAGCTGTTTTTT.

This sequence joins TRBV25-1 and TRBJ1-4; D is perhaps TRBD1 (6 bases). V lost 3 bases to trimming and J lost 3 bases, with 11 bases between them. CDR3 length equals 15 residues. From germline, CDR1 is MGHDK and CDR2 SYGVNS. CDR3 nucleotide sequence: TGTGCCAGCAGTGAGGGGGGGCGCGCTAATGAAAAACTGTTTTTT. This encodes CASSEGGRANEKLFF. The entire variable domain, with the rest obtained from reference TRBV25-1 and TRBJ1-4, is as follows: EADIYQTPRYLVIGTGKKITLECSQTMGHDKMYWYQQDPGMELHLIHYSYGVNSTEKGDLSSESTVSRIRTEHFPLTLESARPSHTSQYLCASSEGGRANEKLFFGSGTQLSVL.

The V and J genes are TRBV11-3 and TRBJ2-1; 9 positions agree with TRBD2. The J segment lost 10 bases and the V segment lost 5 bases, leaving 15 bases of the junction unmatched. Germline CDR1 is SGHNT and CDR2 is YENEEA. The CDR3 spans 16 residues. The DNA of the CDR3 is TGTGCCAGCAGCCTAAGTCCGGCGGGAGGGGTGGGGGAGCAGTTCTTC. Its protein product is CASSLSPAGGVGEQFF. Variable domain in full (rest from reference TRBV11-3 and TRBJ2-1): EAGVVQSPRYKIIEKKQPVAFWCNPISGHNTLYWYLQNLGQGPELLIRYENEEAVDDSQLPKDRFSAERLKGVDSTLKIQPAELGDSAVYLCASSLSPAGGVGEQFFGPGTRLTVL.

This chain connects TRBV7-2 to TRBJ1-6, with 7 bases aligning to TRBD1. Unmatched junction bases numbered 5, after V lost 1 base and J lost 8 bases. This CDR3 is built from 15 residues. The germline CDR1 and CDR2 sequences are SGHTA and FQGNSA. The CDR3 DNA is TGTGCCAGCAGCTTAGATATAGGGACAGATTCACCCCTCCACTTT. Translation gives CASSLDIGTDSPLHF.

Here the CDR3 DNA reads TGCGCCAGCAGCTTGCGGGTTGGGACAGGGGCCGGGGAGCTGTTTTTT. This sequence encodes CASSLRVGTGAGELFF. The V gene is TRBV5-1, the J gene TRBJ2-2, with 10 bases lining up with TRBD1. The CDR3 totals 16 residues. Trimming removed 1 base from V and 6 bases from J; junction bases left unmatched: 6. Germline V lookup: CDR1 SGHRS, CDR2 YFSETQ.